This TCR beta chain emerged from a study of T-cell reconstitution after alpha-beta-depleted transplantation in children. Unique molecular identifiers were used to barcode this TCRbeta library. MiXCR, run by TCRdb on the PCR reads, gives a single entry per CDR3 protein. The repertoire holds about 500,000 distinct CDR3 sequences, with approximately 30% as singletons. Trimming removed 2 bases from V and 7 bases from J, with 15 bases in between. The CDR3 loop spans 15 amino acids. V is TRBV12-3 or TRBV12-4 and J is TRBJ1-5; unclear D gene. Material: PBMCs from the stem cell graft donor, obtained from the stem cell graft. This receptor was obtained from a human donor who donated a stem cell graft to a child with aplastic anemia. As DNA, the CDR3 is TGTGCCAGCAGTTTATCTGGGCTGGGTAGGCAGCCCCAGCATTTT. It yields the protein CASSLSGLGRQPQHF.